Below are 26 T cell receptor beta chains sequenced from a single sample in a study of shared clonotypes between healthy human individuals. Data came from immunoSEQ multiplex PCR; TCRdb stores just in-frame clones and leaves some out. The sample lists about 980,000 clones; approximately 76% were seen once. Sample: memory CD4+ T cells sorted from blood. Subset indicated: CD45RA-negative fraction. Receptor source: a man younger than 35 in good health.

This chain joins TRBV5-1 and TRBJ1-2; D is undetermined. Germline assignment: CDR1 SGHRS and CDR2 YFSETQ. Between the trimmed V and J ends, which lost 5 bases and 0 bases, there was a span of 8 bases. The CDR3 runs 13 residues. The CDR3 loop reads CASSREANYGYTF. The CDR3 DNA reads as TGCGCCAGCAGTAGGGAAGCTAACTATGGCTACACCTTC.

The chain employs TRBV19 and TRBJ2-5; 9 bases fit TRBD2. Germline V gene data show CDR1 as LNHDA and CDR2 as SQIVND (reference sequence). Trimming cost V 5 bases and J 5 bases; bases outside gene matches: 9. This CDR3 has 15 residues. The CDR3 sequence: CASSLVSSGTETQYF. In DNA, the CDR3 is TGTGCCAGTAGTCTGGTTTCTAGCGGGACGGAGACCCAGTACTTC.

The rearrangement links TRBV11-1 to TRBJ2-1; TRBD2 aligns across 7 bases. V was pared by 1 base and J by 9 bases, with 9 bases of the junction left unmatched. The V gene's germline CDR1 is SGHAT and CDR2 FQDESV (reference sequence). This CDR3 comprises 15 residues. The CDR3 is CASSLGLARPGEQFF. The CDR3 coding sequence is TGTGCCAGCAGCTTAGGACTAGCCCGCCCGGGTGAGCAGTTCTTC.

This clone was observed a handful of times. The CDR3 nucleotides read TGTGCCAGCACCACAGGGGGCTCGTGGTTCTTC. Translation gives CASTTGGSWFF. This chain joins TRBV28 and TRBJ2-1; TRBD1 matches at 9 bases. There are 11 residues in the CDR3. In germline, CDR1 is MDHEN, CDR2 SYDVKM. The J segment lost 15 bases and the V segment lost 7 bases, leaving 7 bases of the junction unmatched. Full variable domain (outside the CDR3, taken from reference TRBV28 and TRBJ2-1): DVKVTQSSRYLVKRTGEKVFLECVQDMDHENMFWYRQDPGLGLRLIYFSYDVKMKEKGDIPEGYSVSREKKERFSLILESASTNQTSMYLCASTTGGSWFFGPGTRLTVL.

V is TRBV5-1 and J is TRBJ1-2; D is possibly TRBD1 (6 bases). CDR3 size: 14 residues. Germline assignment: CDR1 SGHRS and CDR2 YFSETQ. Between the trimmed V and J ends, which lost 0 bases and 4 bases, there was a span of 10 bases. This CDR3 reads CASSLGQATYGYTF. The CDR3 nucleotides are TGCGCCAGCAGCTTGGGACAGGCCACCTATGGCTACACCTTC.

The V and J genes are TRBV29-1 and TRBJ1-1; TRBD1 is a possible D gene (5 bases). Germline assignment: CDR1 SQVTM and CDR2 ANQGSEA. V lost 3 bases and J 5 bases, leaving 13 bases between the germline ends. The CDR3 is made up of 13 amino acids. The CDR3 region is CSVDERTSTEAFF. The CDR3 DNA sequence: TGCAGCGTTGATGAGCGGACATCAACTGAAGCTTTCTTT.

The CDR3 sequence is CAWRRGSGANVLTF. The CDR3 nucleotides read TGTGCCTGGAGACGGGGCTCTGGGGCCAACGTCCTGACTTTC. This chain connects TRBV30 to TRBJ2-6; D is perhaps TRBD2 (5 bases). This CDR3 has 14 amino acids. Trimming cost V 3 bases and J 0 bases, with 6 bases left between them. Germline V gene data show CDR1 as GTSNPN and CDR2 as SVGIG (reference sequence).

The gene calls are TRBV2 and TRBJ2-1; 12 bases map to TRBD2. The CDR3 is 15 amino acids. Trimming removed 6 bases from V and 6 bases from J; junction bases left unmatched: 6. Germline V gene sequence: CDR1 SNHLY, CDR2 FYNNEI. DNA of the CDR3: TGTGCCAGCAGCCGACTAGCGGGAGTTCCCAATGAGCAGTTCTTC. Amino acids: CASSRLAGVPNEQFF.

The chain couples TRBV5-4 to TRBJ2-7; 12 nucleotides align to TRBD2. Per germline, CDR1 SGHNT and CDR2 YYREEE (reference sequence). Unmatched junction bases numbered 4, after V lost 4 bases and J lost 2 bases. The CDR3 length is 15 residues. CDR3 DNA sequence: TGTGCCAGCAGCACGGGACTAGCGGGCACCTACGAGCAGTACTTC. Amino acids: CASSTGLAGTYEQYF.

The rearrangement links TRBV25-1 to TRBJ1-2; D is perhaps TRBD1 (5 bases). The germline V and J ends were trimmed by 3 bases and 2 bases, with 10 bases remaining between them. The CDR3 contains 14 residues. Germline loops: CDR1 MGHDK, CDR2 SYGVNS. CDR3 bases: TGTGCCAGCAGTGAGGGGGGAGTCAACTATGGCTACACCTTC. Translating it yields CASSEGGVNYGYTF.

The chain couples TRBV6-4 to TRBJ2-3, with 9 nucleotides matching TRBD2. The CDR3 covers 15 residues. V dropped 3 bases and J dropped 4; count of bases not matched to a gene: 5. Germline lookup yields CDR1 MRHNA and CDR2 SNTAGT. CDR3 DNA sequence: TGTGCCAGCAGTGAAGGCGGGGGGGCAGCAGATACGCAGTATTTT. This gives the protein CASSEGGGAADTQYF.

V gene TRBV5-6 combines with J gene TRBJ2-7, with D hard to call. The CDR3 covers 13 residues. V was trimmed by 2 bases and J by 1 base, leaving 7 bases between them. The germline V gene has CDR1 SGHDT and CDR2 YYEEEE. Here the CDR3 DNA reads TGTGCCAGCAGCTTCTGGGGATCCTACGAGCAGTACTTC. It specifies CASSFWGSYEQYF.

V is TRBV29-1 and J is TRBJ2-2, with a weak D call TRBD1 (5 bases). V shed 1 base and J shed 4 bases, with 7 bases lying between them. Looked up from germline, CDR1 is SQVTM and CDR2 is ANQGSEA. The CDR3 runs 13 residues. The CDR3 is CSVEAQGTGELFF. CDR3 nucleotide sequence: TGCAGCGTTGAAGCCCAGGGCACCGGGGAGCTGTTTTTT.

The chain recombines TRBV4-2 with TRBJ1-1; 9 bases fit TRBD1. V shed 3 bases and J 5 bases; nucleotides not matched to a gene: 13. The CDR3 has 17 residues. Germline lookup yields CDR1 LGHNA and CDR2 YNFKEQ. CDR3 bases: TGTGCCAGCAGCCAGGGTTCCGGGACAGGGACGATGACTGAAGCTTTCTTT. This sequence encodes CASSQGSGTGTMTEAFF.

This clone was observed a few times. A much larger clone sits a single nucleotide away, making a read error possible. This chain links TRBV14 with TRBJ1-2; D uncertain. Trimming shortened V by 4 bases and J by 3 bases, and 6 bases separated the two germline ends. CDR1 and CDR2 from the germline V gene are SGHDN and FVKESK. This CDR3 is 12 amino acids long. The CDR3 region has the DNA TGTGCCAGCAGCCCCGGGGACTATGGCTACACCTTC. Amino acids: CASSPGDYGYTF. The entire variable domain, with the rest obtained from reference TRBV14 and TRBJ1-2, is as follows: EAGVTQFPSHSVIEKGQTVTLRCDPISGHDNLYWYRRVMGKEIKFLLHFVKESKQDESGMPNNRFLAERTGGTYSTLKVQPAELEDSGVYFCASSPGDYGYTFGSGTRLTVV.

The V and J genes are TRBV29-1 and TRBJ1-1; D possibly corresponds to TRBD1 (5 bases). Trimming shortened V by 6 bases and J by 1 base, and 12 bases separated the two germline ends. Germline values: CDR1 SQVTM, CDR2 ANQGSEA. The length of the CDR3 is 13 residues. The CDR3 DNA is TGCAGCGTGCGGAGGCAGGGGAACACTGAAGCTTTCTTT. Its protein product is CSVRRQGNTEAFF.

The chain employs TRBV21-1 and TRBJ1-1; TRBD1 reflects the table's D call only, with no check against the DNA. TRBV21-1 is termed a pseudogene. The CDR3 runs 16 residues. The CDR3: CASSLRTGNKNTEAFF. The CDR3 nucleotides read TGTGCCAGCAGCTTAAGGACAGGGAATAAAAACACTGAAGCTTTCTTT.

The V gene is TRBV11-2, the J gene TRBJ2-1; D is ambiguous. Germline V gives CDR1 SGHAT, CDR2 FQNNGV. The CDR3 is 14 residues long. Trimming stripped 0 bases from V and 7 bases from J, with 10 bases between. Here the CDR3 reads CASSLDESWNEQFF. For the CDR3, the DNA is TGTGCCAGCAGCTTAGATGAGAGTTGGAATGAGCAGTTCTTC. Together with reference TRBV11-2 and TRBJ2-1, the CDR3 gives the full variable domain: EAGVAQSPRYKIIEKRQSVAFWCNPISGHATLYWYQQILGQGPKLLIQFQNNGVVDDSQLPKDRFSAERLKGVDSTLKIQPAKLEDSAVYLCASSLDESWNEQFFGPGTRLTVL.

V and J are TRBV5-1 and TRBJ1-1; perhaps TRBD1 as D (5 bases). Germline CDR1 SGHRS, CDR2 YFSETQ. V was trimmed by 7 bases and J by 6 bases, leaving 13 bases between them. The CDR3 loop spans 12 amino acids. The CDR3 region has the DNA TGCGCCAGCGGGGACTTAAGGTCTGAAGCTTTCTTT. Protein: CASGDLRSEAFF.

For this clone: Other DNA sequences in the same sample also yield this CDR3. The chain couples TRBV30 to TRBJ1-3; no reliable D call. The CDR3 has 14 amino acids. Between the trimmed V and J ends, which lost 0 bases and 0 bases, there was a span of 6 bases. Germline V gene lookup returns CDR1 GTSNPN and CDR2 SVGIG (reference sequence). This CDR3 reads CAWSVQISGNTIYF. In DNA form, the CDR3 reads TGTGCCTGGAGTGTACAAATCTCTGGAAACACCATATATTTT.

A few counts support this clone. The rearrangement links TRBV4-2 to TRBJ2-1; 8 positions match TRBD1. This CDR3 has 19 amino acids. V dropped 1 base and J dropped 4; count of bases not matched to a gene: 15. CDR1 and CDR2 (germline): LGHNA, YNFKEQ. The CDR3 bases are TGTGCCAGCAGCCAAGGTGGAGTGGCAGGGGGCAGGGTTTACAATGAGCAGTTCTTC. Residues: CASSQGGVAGGRVYNEQFF.

J is TRBJ1-1 and V is TRBV28; TRBD1 matches at 7 bases. This CDR3 spans 15 amino acids. V shed 6 bases and J 0 bases; nucleotides not matched to a gene: 7. Germline lookup yields CDR1 MDHEN and CDR2 SYDVKM. The CDR3 DNA reads TGTGCCAGCAGCTCAGGGGACAGTATGAACACTGAAGCTTTCTTT. Translation gives CASSSGDSMNTEAFF.

CDR3 in amino acids: CASSEARGFYEKLFF. The CDR3 bases are TGTGCCAGCAGTGAAGCACGGGGCTTCTATGAAAAACTGTTTTTT. The rearrangement joins TRBV6-1 to TRBJ1-4; the D gene is possibly TRBD1 (5 bases). This CDR3 contains 15 residues. Trimming took off 0 bases at V and 6 bases at J, with 11 bases between the two ends. Looked up from germline, CDR1 is MNHNS and CDR2 is SASEGT.

The chain combines TRBV18 with TRBJ2-3; TRBD1 might be the D (6 bases). Between the trimmed V and J ends, which lost 2 bases and 5 bases, there was a span of 8 bases. This CDR3 comprises 13 residues. Germline CDR1 KGHSH, CDR2 LQKENI. The CDR3 bases are TGTGCCAGCTCACCAACAGGGCGAGATACGCAGTATTTT. Translated: CASSPTGRDTQYF.

The DNA for the CDR3 is TGCAGCGTTAAACCGAACAGGGGGCGGGACGAGCAGTACTTC. Translation gives CSVKPNRGRDEQYF. The chain is built from TRBV29-1 and TRBJ2-7, with 9 bases fitting TRBD1. CDR1 and CDR2 (germline): SQVTM, ANQGSEA. This CDR3 region has 14 residues. Germline trimming cut 5 bases from V and 5 bases from J; bases unmatched to any gene: 10.

The chain joins TRBV30 to TRBJ1-1; 7 bases are a match to TRBD1. The CDR3 runs to 14 residues. The junction had 5 bases not matched to a gene; V was cut back by 3 bases and J by 1 base. Looked up from germline, CDR1 is GTSNPN and CDR2 is SVGIG (reference sequence). In DNA, the CDR3 is TGTGCCTGGAGGGCCCGGGACAGGAACACTGAAGCTTTCTTT. It yields the protein CAWRARDRNTEAFF.